The rows below give T cell receptor beta chains drawn from one sample of a study of early T cells in non-severe SARS-CoV-2 infection. TCRdb used MiXCR to reprocess the 5' RACE reads, holding one entry per CDR3 protein. This table has about 55,000 distinct CDR3 sequences, about 15% appearing once. The sample here was whole blood, taken at baseline. The receptors stem from an adult who was a healthcare worker with PCR-confirmed SARS-CoV-2 infection or an uninfected control (not recorded which). Each CDR3 is given with its conserved first and last residue. A D gene is named only where the DNA matches it firmly. Clone size is not always given. Where it is, it says once, few, many or a class for expanded clones.

abundance,d_gene,v_gene,j_gene,CDR3aa,CDR3nt
many,.,TRBV7-9,TRBJ2-1,CASSLEALDEQFF,TGTGCCAGCAGCTTAGAGGCACTCGATGAGCAGTTCTTC
few,.,TRBV11-2,TRBJ2-4,CASSSRGSRANIQYF,TGTGCCAGCAGCTCCCGAGGGTCCAGGGCCAACATTCAGTACTTC
.,.,TRBV20-1,TRBJ2-3,CSARKMDSGGDTQYF,TGCAGTGCTAGAAAAATGGATTCGGGTGGGGATACGCAGTATTTT
few,.,TRBV7-9,TRBJ2-7,CASSLEAGPGPYEQYF,TGTGCCAGCAGCTTAGAGGCCGGGCCAGGTCCCTACGAGCAGTACTTC
once,.,TRBV19,TRBJ2-2,CASSPLGGLGTGELFF,TGTGCCAGTAGTCCCCTCGGTGGCTTGGGAACCGGGGAGCTGTTTTTT
.,.,TRBV6-5,TRBJ1-1,CASSPDWGGTEAFF,TGTGCCAGCAGTCCCGATTGGGGAGGCACTGAAGCTTTCTTT
.,TRBD1,TRBV13,TRBJ1-1,CASSPRPDRGPMNTEAFF,TGTGCCAGCAGTCCGCGGCCGGACAGGGGGCCCATGAACACTGAAGCTTTCTTT
few,TRBD1,TRBV6-5,TRBJ2-7,CASGLGQGLKEDF,TGTGCCAGTGGTCTAGGACAGGGTCTAAAAGAAGACTTC
.,.,TRBV7-4,TRBJ1-1,CASSPGGRVKAFF,TGTGCCAGCAGCCCAGGTGGAAGGGTAAAGGCTTTCTTT
few,.,TRBV6-1,TRBJ1-5,CASSGPGLDQPQHF,TGTGCCAGCAGTGGACCAGGCCTAGATCAGCCCCAGCATTTT
.,.,TRBV9,TRBJ2-3,CASSPPEYRYTDTQYF,TGTGCCAGCAGCCCTCCCGAGTACAGATACACAGATACGCAGTATTTT
many,.,TRBV27,TRBJ1-5,CASSLGQNSNQPQHF,TGTGCCAGCAGTTTAGGACAGAATAGCAATCAGCCCCAGCATTTT
few,.,TRBV12-3/TRBV12-4,TRBJ2-5,CASRPQGGWGETQYF,TGTGCCAGCAGACCACAGGGAGGGTGGGGAGAGACCCAGTACTTC
.,.,TRBV20-1,TRBJ2-4,CSARAEAKNIQYF,TGCAGTGCTAGGGCGGAAGCCAAAAACATTCAGTACTTC
many,TRBD1,TRBV18,TRBJ1-6,CASSLDRAENSPLHF,TGTGCCAGCTCATTAGACAGGGCCGAAAATTCACCCCTCCACTTT
many,TRBD2,TRBV10-3,TRBJ2-6,CAISERGRVGANVLTF,TGTGCCATCAGTGAACGCGGGAGGGTTGGGGCCAACGTCCTGACTTTC
.,TRBD1,TRBV27,TRBJ2-3,CASSTQGDTQYF,TGTGCCAGCAGTACACAGGGGGATACGCAGTATTTT
.,TRBD2,TRBV19,TRBJ2-7,CASSLGGRATYEQYF,TGTGCCAGTAGTCTCGGCGGGAGGGCAACTTACGAGCAGTACTTC
.,.,TRBV7-7,TRBJ2-1,CASSSKQGGEQFF,TGTGCCAGCAGCTCAAAACAGGGTGGTGAGCAGTTCTTC
few,TRBD2,TRBV28,TRBJ2-1,CASSERTSNNEQFF,TGTGCCAGCAGTGAAAGGACTAGCAACAATGAGCAGTTCTTC
few,TRBD2,TRBV12-3/TRBV12-4,TRBJ2-5,CASSSEREGLRETQYF,TGTGCCAGCAGTTCAGAGCGGGAGGGCCTGCGAGAGACCCAGTACTTC
.,.,TRBV6-6,TRBJ2-3,CASSYGGLDEGQDTQYF,TGTGCCAGCAGTTACGGCGGGCTAGACGAAGGGCAAGATACGCAGTATTTT
few,.,TRBV3-1,TRBJ2-2,CASTTNVPNTGELFF,TGTGCCAGCACCACTAACGTCCCGAACACCGGGGAGCTGTTTTTT
.,.,TRBV11-2,TRBJ2-7,CASSPPVRGREQYF,TGTGCCAGCAGCCCACCTGTACGGGGGCGCGAGCAGTACTTC
.,TRBD2,TRBV7-2,TRBJ2-1,CASGALAGGYNEQFF,TGTGCCAGCGGTGCACTAGCGGGAGGTTACAATGAGCAGTTCTTC
.,TRBD2,TRBV10-1,TRBJ2-4,CASSPGEGSAKNIQYF,TGCGCCAGCAGTCCCGGGGAGGGGTCAGCCAAAAACATTCAGTACTTC
few,.,TRBV6-1,TRBJ2-4,CASSDGGRVNIQYF,TGTGCCAGCAGTGATGGGGGGCGTGTAAACATTCAGTACTTC
.,.,TRBV7-6,TRBJ2-1,CASSFKWTGVNNEQFF,TGTGCCAGCAGCTTTAAGTGGACTGGCGTGAACAATGAGCAGTTCTTC
many,TRBD2,TRBV29-1,TRBJ2-7,CSVARVPGRASYEQYF,TGCAGCGTTGCTCGGGTCCCCGGGAGGGCCTCCTACGAGCAGTACTTC
.,.,TRBV20-1,TRBJ2-2,CSARASRNRFTGELFF,TGCAGTGCTAGGGCTTCCCGGAATAGGTTTACCGGGGAGCTGTTTTTT
.,.,TRBV28,TRBJ2-7,CASSFRDYKIDEQYF,TGTGCCAGCAGTTTCCGAGACTACAAGATCGACGAGCAGTACTTC
.,.,TRBV14,TRBJ2-1,CASSTIGNAFF,TGTGCCAGCAGCACTATAGGGAATGCGTTCTTC
.,.,TRBV27,TRBJ2-2,CASPPGELFF,TGTGCCAGCCCACCCGGGGAGCTGTTTTTT
few,TRBD2,TRBV5-1,TRBJ2-3,CASSLSGSHRTDTQYF,TGCGCCAGCAGTCTTAGCGGGAGCCACCGGACAGATACGCAGTATTTT
few,.,TRBV3-1,TRBJ2-2,CASSQGYGVDTGELFF,TGTGCCAGCAGCCAAGGTTACGGGGTGGACACCGGGGAGCTGTTTTTT
few,.,TRBV27,TRBJ2-7,CASSLAPGVPPRQYF,TGTGCCAGCAGTTTGGCCCCGGGAGTTCCCCCTCGACAGTACTTC
many,.,TRBV11-2,TRBJ2-1,CASSRGEEQFF,TGTGCCAGCAGTAGGGGGGAGGAACAGTTCTTC
.,TRBD1,TRBV28,TRBJ1-1,CARRDRGTRAFF,TGTGCCAGGAGGGACAGGGGGACGCGAGCTTTCTTT
.,.,TRBV3-1,TRBJ2-5,CASSQDASSSTQYF,TGTGCCAGCAGCCAAGATGCCTCCTCTTCTACCCAGTACTTC